One sample yielded the 28 T cell receptor beta chains listed below, sequenced in a study of blood T cell repertoires in COVID-19. Clones were sequenced by immunoSEQ multiplex PCR, and TCRdb holds only the in-frame ones, with some missing. The data contain roughly 180,000 clones, about 86% of them singletons. Sequencing was carried out using peripheral blood. The receptors derive from a young woman with active or convalescent COVID-19.

The chain recombines TRBV2 with TRBJ2-3; D unclear. The CDR3 is made up of 13 amino acids. V was cut by 2 bases and J by 6 bases, with 9 bases left in between. The germline gives CDR1 SNHLY, CDR2 FYNNEI. For the CDR3, the DNA is TGTGCCAGCAGTGAATATTTACAGGATACGCAGTATTTT. It codes for CASSEYLQDTQYF.

This chain joins TRBV5-5 and TRBJ1-2; no reliable D call. Germline V gives CDR1 SGHKS, CDR2 YYEKEE (reference sequence). The CDR3 sequence is 13 residues long. V lost 4 bases to trimming and J lost 4 bases, with 11 bases between them. The CDR3 protein is CASSNDSSYGYTF. CDR3 coding DNA: TGTGCCAGCAGCAATGATAGTAGCTATGGCTACACCTTC.

This clone was observed a handful of times. The chain combines TRBV12-5 with TRBJ1-3; 10 bases line up with TRBD1. CDR3 length equals 16 residues. Germline CDR1 reads LGHNT; CDR2 reads FRNRAP. J gave up 0 bases and V 6 bases, and 5 bases lay outside the gene matches. The CDR3, as DNA: TGTGCTAGTGGACCGGGACAGGGGACCTCTGGAAACACCATATATTTT. Protein: CASGPGQGTSGNTIYF. Combining the CDR3 with reference TRBV12-5 and TRBJ1-3 gives the whole variable domain DARVTQTPRHKVTEMGQEVTMRCQPILGHNTVFWYRQTMMQGLELLAYFRNRAPLDDSGMPKDRFSAEMPDATLATLKIQPSEPRDSAVYFCASGPGQGTSGNTIYFGEGSWLTVV.

The V call is TRBV9, the J call TRBJ1-1, with D unclear. From germline, CDR1 is SGDLS and CDR2 YYNGEE. This CDR3 spans 14 amino acids. V dropped 8 bases and J dropped 5 bases, with 19 bases sitting between them. CDR3 nucleotides: TGTGCCAGTGATTCCGGGGTCATGGGTACTGAAGCTTTCTTT. This translates into CASDSGVMGTEAFF.

V gene TRBV28 combines with J gene TRBJ1-1, with D possibly being TRBD1 (5 bases). This CDR3 is built from 12 residues. The germline gives CDR1 MDHEN, CDR2 SYDVKM. Trimming stripped 6 bases from V and 10 bases from J, with 15 bases between. CDR3 in amino acids: CASRFQGSGAFF. CDR3 DNA sequence: TGTGCCAGCAGATTCCAGGGTAGTGGAGCTTTCTTT. The entire variable domain, with the rest obtained from reference TRBV28 and TRBJ1-1, is as follows: DVKVTQSSRYLVKRTGEKVFLECVQDMDHENMFWYRQDPGLGLRLIYFSYDVKMKEKGDIPEGYSVSREKKERFSLILESASTNQTSMYLCASRFQGSGAFFGQGTRLTVV.

V is TRBV3-1 (or the pseudogene TRBV3-2) and J is TRBJ2-1; maybe TRBD2 (5 bases). The CDR3 contains 18 residues. V lost 0 bases, J lost 4 bases, and 19 bases lay in between. CDR1 is LGHDT and CDR2 is YNNKEL in the germline V gene (reference sequence). CDR3 sequence (DNA): TGTGCCAGCAGCCAAGAAACTCCTGGACTTCCCCCGTACAATGAGCAGTTCTTC. It yields the protein CASSQETPGLPPYNEQFF.

The rearrangement links TRBV6-1 to TRBJ1-3, with 9 bases that match TRBD1. This CDR3 contains 16 residues. J gave up 10 bases and V 0 bases, and 10 bases lay outside the gene matches. Germline V gives CDR1 MNHNS, CDR2 SASEGT. The CDR3 region is CASSEAGGTGKSTIYF. The CDR3 region has the DNA TGTGCCAGCAGTGAAGCGGGTGGGACAGGGAAATCGACCATATATTTT.

The table lists this clone with a count of one. The chain employs TRBV27 and TRBJ1-5; D perhaps matches TRBD1 (5 bases). The CDR3 spans 14 residues. Germline V gene lookup returns CDR1 MNHEY and CDR2 SMNVEV (reference sequence). Trimming took 3 bases from V and 2 from J, leaving 8 bases between them. The CDR3 reads CASSLWGGNQPQHF. In DNA, the CDR3 is TGTGCCAGCAGTTTGTGGGGGGGCAATCAGCCCCAGCATTTT.

The chain recombines TRBV28 with TRBJ1-2, with 7 bases identical to TRBD1. The CDR3 loop spans 15 amino acids. CDR1 and CDR2 (germline): MDHEN, SYDVKM. After removal of 5 bases from V and 4 bases from J, the junction contained 10 bases not matched to a gene. The DNA of the CDR3 is TGTGCCAGCAGTCCTCAGGGGGTAGTCCTCTATGGCTACACCTTC. This translates into CASSPQGVVLYGYTF.

This CDR3 is CASSGPSGTGGRAGYTF. CDR3 sequence (DNA): TGTGCCAGCAGTGGTCCCTCCGGGACAGGGGGAAGAGCTGGCTACACCTTC. The chain links TRBV6-4 to TRBJ1-2; TRBD1 aligns across 11 bases. Trimming took 4 bases from V and 7 from J; bases not matched to a gene: 14. Germline V CDR1 and CDR2: MRHNA, SNTAGT. This CDR3 region has 17 residues.

The chain joins TRBV30 to TRBJ2-7; TRBD2 might be the D (5 bases). In germline, CDR1 is GTSNPN, CDR2 SVGIG (reference sequence). The CDR3 is 12 amino acids. V lost 4 bases to trimming and J lost 0 bases, with 7 bases between them. Here the CDR3 reads CAWTGNSYEQYF. The CDR3 DNA reads as TGTGCCTGGACCGGGAACTCCTACGAGCAGTACTTC.

The V call is TRBV5-5, the J call TRBJ2-3; D might be TRBD2 (6 bases). The CDR3 is 14 residues long. V shed 1 base and J shed 4 bases, with 10 bases lying between them. Germline CDR1 and CDR2: SGHKS and YYEKEE (reference sequence). CDR3 in DNA: TGTGCCAGCAGCTTGACTAGCAACGCAGATACGCAGTATTTT. This sequence encodes CASSLTSNADTQYF.

The chain combines TRBV5-1 with TRBJ2-1, with D maybe TRBD1 (6 bases). The germline CDR1 and CDR2 sequences are SGHRS and YFSETQ. CDR3 length: 14 residues. Between the trimmed V and J ends, which lost 0 bases and 8 bases, there was a span of 12 bases. The CDR3 DNA reads as TGCGCCAGCAGCTTGGCTCCAAGGGGGTATGAGCAGTTCTTC. It encodes CASSLAPRGYEQFF.

DNA of the CDR3: TGCGCCAGCAGCCTTCAGGGCGACAGCCCGAATTCACCCCTCCACTTT. Amino acids: CASSLQGDSPNSPLHF. The chain links TRBV5-1 to TRBJ1-6; possible D gene TRBD1, 5 bases. Trimming cost V 4 bases and J 7 bases, with 18 bases left between them. CDR3 length equals 16 residues. The germline V gene has CDR1 SGHRS and CDR2 YFSETQ.

Comments on this clone: A junction end diverges from the germline sequence, so it may reflect a read error. The CDR3 nucleotides are TGTGCTAGCAGCGCCGACAGGGGCCAAAAACTGTTTTTT. Translated, it gives CASSADRGQKLFF. This chain uses TRBV7-7 with TRBJ1-4, with 8 positions matching TRBD1. This CDR3 has 13 residues. Looked up from germline, CDR1 is SSHAT and CDR2 is FNYEAQ (reference sequence).

This sequence joins TRBV10-2 and TRBJ2-1, with D perhaps matching TRBD1 (5 bases). This CDR3 contains 13 residues. The V gene's germline CDR1 is WSHSY and CDR2 SAAADI. The germline V and J ends were trimmed by 0 bases and 8 bases, with 8 bases remaining between them. The CDR3 region is CASSESGVHEQFF. The CDR3 DNA follows: TGCGCCAGCAGTGAGTCAGGGGTTCATGAGCAGTTCTTC.

The chain links TRBV9 to TRBJ2-1, with TRBD2 as a possible D gene (6 bases). The CDR3 is 15 residues long. The germline V and J ends were trimmed by 0 bases and 8 bases, with 15 bases remaining between them. Germline V gene lookup returns CDR1 SGDLS and CDR2 YYNGEE. The CDR3 region has the DNA TGTGCCAGCAGCGTAGGCGCGGGATCTAACGATGAGCAGTTCTTC. Translation gives CASSVGAGSNDEQFF.

CDR3 sequence (DNA): TGTGCCTGGAGTCTCGGGACAGGGTTGGACGAGCAGTACTTC. Protein: CAWSLGTGLDEQYF. The genes are TRBV30 and TRBJ2-7, with 9 bases aligning to TRBD1. CDR3 length equals 14 residues. Trimming removed 2 bases from V and 5 bases from J; junction bases left unmatched: 7. In germline, CDR1 is GTSNPN, CDR2 SVGIG (reference sequence). Drawing the rest from reference TRBV30 and TRBJ2-7, the complete variable domain is SQTIHQWPATLVQPVGSPLSLECTVEGTSNPNLYWYRQAAGRGLQLLFYSVGIGQISSEVPQNLSASRPQDRQFILSSKKLLLSDSGFYLCAWSLGTGLDEQYFGPGTRLTVT.

The chain uses TRBV7-9 and TRBJ1-1, with D possibly TRBD1 on 5 matching bases. V shed 3 bases and J shed 10 bases, with 18 bases lying between them. Per germline, CDR1 SEHNR and CDR2 FQNEAQ (reference sequence). The CDR3 length is 14 residues. The CDR3 region is CASSFPDNARTAFF. The CDR3 DNA reads TGTGCCAGCAGCTTTCCGGACAACGCTCGGACAGCTTTCTTT.

The chain is built from TRBV30 and TRBJ1-3; TRBD1 aligns across 8 bases. V lost 0 bases, J lost 3 bases, and 13 bases stayed unmatched. This CDR3 spans 18 amino acids. CDR1 is GTSNPN and CDR2 is SVGIG in the germline V gene (reference sequence). The CDR3 loop reads CAWSVRTIGQGLGNTIYF. The CDR3 nucleotides are TGTGCCTGGAGTGTACGGACCATAGGACAGGGCCTTGGAAACACCATATATTTT.

The chain is built from TRBV15 and TRBJ1-4, with 9 bases fitting TRBD1. CDR1 and CDR2 (germline): LNHNV, YYDKDF (reference sequence). The CDR3 has 16 residues. The trim removed 0 bases at V and 5 bases at J, leaving 4 bases unmatched. The CDR3, as DNA: TGTGCCACCAGCAGAGATAAGGGGACAGGGAATGAAAAACTGTTTTTT. Translated, it gives CATSRDKGTGNEKLFF.

This chain links TRBV6-6 with TRBJ1-2; the match to TRBD1 covers 10 bases. The trim removed 7 bases at V and 4 bases at J, leaving 9 bases unmatched. Germline V lookup: CDR1 MNHNY, CDR2 SVGAGI (reference sequence). The CDR3 is 15 residues long. The CDR3 coding sequence is TGTGCCAGCAAGGACAGGGGGTTGAACAGCTATGGCTACACCTTC. Translation: CASKDRGLNSYGYTF.

The J gene is TRBJ1-4, the V gene TRBV19; 9 positions match TRBD1. The CDR3 has 14 residues. Germline V gene sequence: CDR1 LNHDA, CDR2 SQIVND (reference sequence). The V segment lost 6 bases and the J segment 8 bases; nucleotides outside the gene matches: 7. For the CDR3, the DNA is TGTGCCAGTAGCAAACAGGGGGCAAACGAAAAACTGTTTTTT. It yields the protein CASSKQGANEKLFF.

This chain connects TRBV11-2 to TRBJ2-7; 10 nucleotides line up with TRBD1. CDR1 is SGHAT and CDR2 is FQNNGV in the germline V gene. Trimming removed 4 bases from V and 6 bases from J; junction bases left unmatched: 3. The CDR3 is 13 residues long. CDR3 sequence (DNA): TGTGCCAGCAGCTCGACAGGGGGCGGCGAGCAGTACTTC. Residues: CASSSTGGGEQYF. Based on the CDR3 plus reference TRBV11-2 and TRBJ2-7, the full variable domain is EAGVAQSPRYKIIEKRQSVAFWCNPISGHATLYWYQQILGQGPKLLIQFQNNGVVDDSQLPKDRFSAERLKGVDSTLKIQPAKLEDSAVYLCASSSTGGGEQYFGPGTRLTVT.

The rearrangement uses TRBV6-5 and TRBJ2-1; D gene ambiguous. Germline V lookup: CDR1 MNHEY, CDR2 SVGAGI. V lost 2 bases and J 1 base, leaving 6 bases between the germline ends. This CDR3 has 14 amino acids. CDR3 coding DNA: TGTGCCAGCAGTTACGCAGGATCCTACAATGAGCAGTTCTTC. Residues: CASSYAGSYNEQFF.

V gene TRBV6-5 combines with J gene TRBJ2-7; D is undetermined. In germline, CDR1 is MNHEY, CDR2 SVGAGI. With 8 bases removed from V and 3 bases from J, the gap between germline ends came to 17 bases. The CDR3 has 14 amino acids. CDR3 sequence (DNA): TGTGCCAGCCACCTAGGCACGGTCGACTACGAGCAGTACTTC. Protein: CASHLGTVDYEQYF.

The V gene is TRBV6-6, the J gene TRBJ1-5, with a tentative D call TRBD1 (5 bases). The CDR3 has 15 amino acids. The ends were cut back, 4 bases at V and 0 bases at J, with 10 bases in the middle. Germline CDR1 and CDR2: MNHNY and SVGAGI (reference sequence). The CDR3 here is CASSFDRNSNQPQHF. CDR3 in DNA: TGTGCCAGCAGTTTTGACAGAAATAGCAATCAGCCCCAGCATTTT.

V gene TRBV28 combines with J gene TRBJ1-1; perhaps TRBD1 as D (5 bases). Trimming removed 4 bases from V and 10 bases from J, with 10 bases in between. Germline lookup yields CDR1 MDHEN and CDR2 SYDVKM. The CDR3 extends over 11 amino acids. CDR3 loop: CASSSRGTAFF. CDR3 coding DNA: TGTGCCAGCAGTTCTCGGGGGACAGCTTTCTTT. Supplemented by reference TRBV28 and TRBJ1-1, the full variable domain reads DVKVTQSSRYLVKRTGEKVFLECVQDMDHENMFWYRQDPGLGLRLIYFSYDVKMKEKGDIPEGYSVSREKKERFSLILESASTNQTSMYLCASSSRGTAFFGQGTRLTVV.